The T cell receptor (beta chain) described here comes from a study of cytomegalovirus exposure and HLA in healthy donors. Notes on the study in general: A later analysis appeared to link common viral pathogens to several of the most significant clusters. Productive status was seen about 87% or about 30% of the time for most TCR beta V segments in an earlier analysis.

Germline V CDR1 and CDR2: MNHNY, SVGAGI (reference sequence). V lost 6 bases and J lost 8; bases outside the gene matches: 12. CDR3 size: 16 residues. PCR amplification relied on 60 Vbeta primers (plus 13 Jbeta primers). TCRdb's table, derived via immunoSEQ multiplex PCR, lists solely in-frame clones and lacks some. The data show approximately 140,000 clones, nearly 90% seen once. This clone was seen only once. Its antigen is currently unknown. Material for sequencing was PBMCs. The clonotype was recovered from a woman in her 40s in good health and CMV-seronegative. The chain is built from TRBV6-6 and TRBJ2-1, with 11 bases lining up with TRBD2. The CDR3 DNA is TGTGCCAGCAGACCTCGACTAGCGGGGCCTAGGGATGAGCAGTTCTTC. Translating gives CASRPRLAGPRDEQFF.